This is a list of T cell receptor beta chains from one sample in a study of T cells after yellow fever vaccination. TCRdb redid the calling of the 5' RACE reads with MiXCR, one entry per CDR3 protein. Among 500,000 to 650,000 distinct CDR3 sequences listed, 17% were seen once. The sequencing here drew on PBMCs, taken 5 days after the first yellow fever vaccination. The receptors shown here come from a man aged 18 to 30 who received the YFV17D yellow fever vaccine. Each CDR3 is given without its conserved first and last residue.

>TRBV5-1|TRBJ2-7
ASSPWAGVDEQY
>TRBV4-2|TRBJ1-5
ASSQARTGGNQPQH
>TRBV2|TRBJ2-3
ASTTTGWDTDTQY
>TRBV7-2|TRBJ2-3
ASTPRAGTTDTQY
>TRBV27|TRBJ1-5
ATGGSYSNQPQH
>TRBV9|TRBJ2-7
ASSATPGPTYEQY
>TRBV5-5|TRBJ2-7
ASSLAGGWDYEQY
>TRBV20-1|TRBJ2-7
SARHQGSSYEQY
>TRBV5-4|TRBJ2-4
ASSPSPLAKNIQY
>TRBV6-1|TRBJ1-2
ASGPDGLNYGYT
>TRBV7-9|TRBJ2-2
ASSPRTTNRYTGELF
>TRBV7-7|TRBJ2-5
ASSPSPGQGGWLETQY
>TRBV7-9|TRBJ1-1
ASSPNRIRNTEAF
>TRBV29-1|TRBJ2-5
SVEDPWRQGGQETQY
>TRBV6-1|TRBJ2-5
ASSPITSVEETQY
>TRBV2|TRBJ2-5
ASSAGSETQY
>TRBV4-1|TRBJ2-1
ASSHLGSYNEQF
>TRBV6-2/TRBV6-3|TRBJ2-1
ASSPGAGYNEQF
>TRBV5-1|TRBJ1-3
ASRRPFGNTIY
>TRBV7-2|TRBJ2-2
ASTQRTGELF
>TRBV3-1|TRBJ1-1
ASSKGEVVEAF
>TRBV5-4|TRBJ2-5
ASSRGLAGQETQY
>TRBV4-3|TRBJ2-2
ASSQDVRGPNTGELF
>TRBV28|TRBJ1-3
ASSFQLGNTIY
>TRBV6-5|TRBJ1-5
ASSYPGGDQPQH
>TRBV29-1|TRBJ2-7
STQAGNSYEQY
>TRBV29-1|TRBJ1-3
SVRNGNTIY
>TRBV5-1|TRBJ2-3
ASGAGGSTDTQY
>TRBV5-1|TRBJ2-4
ASSLDGTSGNIQY
>TRBV10-1|TRBJ1-2
ASKGGDYGYT
>TRBV5-4|TRBJ2-3
ASSLFSGGYTDTQY
>TRBV6-1|TRBJ1-4
ASSLRTVWKKLF
>TRBV7-2|TRBJ2-1
ASSPSVGEQF
>TRBV6-1|TRBJ2-1
ASRPRRLAGEYNEQF
>TRBV5-5|TRBJ1-3
ASSLAGGQGANAIY
>TRBV5-6|TRBJ2-1
ASSLIALGSYNEQF
>TRBV12-3/TRBV12-4|TRBJ1-2
ASRPGQTSYGYT
>TRBV7-3|TRBJ2-1
ASSLDPGWKF
>TRBV5-1|TRBJ2-5
ASSFLAGAQETQY
>TRBV4-3|TRBJ2-5
ASSHRDSQETQY
>TRBV20-1|TRBJ2-1
SARDGTSQPYNEQF
>TRBV7-3|TRBJ1-2
ASSTGTAYGYT
>TRBV12-3/TRBV12-4|TRBJ1-1
ASRVGGMSTEAF